The T cell receptor (beta chain) under discussion was sequenced for a study of shared clonotypes between healthy human individuals. To note about this clone: Its antigen is still unknown.

V was pared by 3 bases and J by 2 bases, with 9 bases of the junction left unmatched. Germline CDR1 is SGHTA and CDR2 is FQGTGA. The CDR3 has 16 residues. Assay used: immunoSEQ multiplex PCR; TCRdb lists only in-frame clones, some missing. The sample lists 740,000 or so clones, roughly 72% occurring once. Study-wide findings and caveats: Only blood underwent sampling, and tissue repertoires likely differ. In having few donors, the study represented limited genetic and exposure-history diversity.

This clonotype was sampled from a woman aged 25 to 39 in good health. The V and J genes are TRBV7-3 and TRBJ2-7, with 8 bases that match TRBD2. The sequenced sample was memory CD4+ T cells sorted from blood. Documented subset: CD45RA-negative fraction. The CDR3 loop is CASSLGAGRVPYEQYF. The CDR3 DNA follows: TGTGCCAGCAGCTTGGGTGCCGGGAGGGTCCCCTACGAGCAGTACTTC.